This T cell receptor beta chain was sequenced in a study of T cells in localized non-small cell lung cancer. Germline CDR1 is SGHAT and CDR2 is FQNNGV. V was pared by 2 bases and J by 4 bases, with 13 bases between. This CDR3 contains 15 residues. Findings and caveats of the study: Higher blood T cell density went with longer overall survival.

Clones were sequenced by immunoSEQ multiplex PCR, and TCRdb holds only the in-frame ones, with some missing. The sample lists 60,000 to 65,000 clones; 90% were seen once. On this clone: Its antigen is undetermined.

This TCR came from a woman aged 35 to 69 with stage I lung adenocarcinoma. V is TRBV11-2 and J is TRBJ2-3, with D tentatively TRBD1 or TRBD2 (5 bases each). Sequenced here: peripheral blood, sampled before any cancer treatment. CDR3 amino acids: CASSLLTGLPDTQYF. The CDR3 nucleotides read TGTGCCAGCAGCTTACTAACGGGGCTCCCAGATACGCAGTATTTT.